A single sample is the source of the 26 T cell receptor beta chains below, sequenced in a study of cytomegalovirus exposure and HLA in healthy donors (dated by TCRdb to between 2016 and 2019). Library construction relied on the immunoSEQ multiplex PCR assay. For the multiplex PCR, a mixture combining 60 forward primers for TCR Vbeta segments and 13 reverse primers for TCR Jbeta segments was used. In its TCRdb copy, this immuneACCESS table keeps in-frame sequences only and misses some clones. Where compared with another copy, unresolved V genes explain less than half of these, and the others have no known cause. The table of this sample itemizes 100,000 or so clones. The ten largest account for 3% to 4% of the sample. Specimen: PBMCs. These receptors were obtained from a woman between 25 and 40 years old in good health and CMV-seronegative.

This chain connects TRBV6-5 to TRBJ2-1; maybe TRBD1 (6 bases). CDR1 and CDR2 (germline): MNHEY, SVGAGI. The CDR3 loop spans 13 amino acids. The V and J ends lost 4 bases and 7 bases respectively, with 11 bases between them. The CDR3 spells CASSLGQFNEQFF. DNA of the CDR3: TGTGCCAGCAGTTTAGGACAGTTTAATGAGCAGTTCTTC.

V is TRBV25-1 and J is TRBJ2-4; D might be TRBD1 (5 bases). The CDR3 length is 15 residues. V dropped 0 bases and J dropped 7 bases, with 13 bases sitting between them. From germline, CDR1 is MGHDK and CDR2 SYGVNS. Here the CDR3 reads CASSEYNVGANIQYF. CDR3 sequence (DNA): TGTGCCAGCAGTGAATATAATGTAGGGGCGAACATTCAGTACTTC.

This chain's CDR3 is CATSRTLGGANQPQHF. CDR3 sequence (DNA): TGTGCCACCAGCCGAACACTGGGAGGGGCTAATCAGCCCCAGCATTTT. This chain links TRBV15 with TRBJ1-5; D perhaps matches TRBD1 (5 bases). Germline lookup yields CDR1 LNHNV and CDR2 YYDKDF (reference sequence). Between the trimmed V and J ends, which lost 5 bases and 4 bases, there was a span of 18 bases. The CDR3 is made up of 16 amino acids.

The CDR3 DNA reads TGTGCCAGCTCTCCCGGGACAGAGGAGTACTTC. The encoded protein is CASSPGTEEYF. V is TRBV18 and J is TRBJ2-7, with 7 positions matching TRBD1. The V gene end was trimmed by 6 bases and the J gene end by 11 bases; junction bases not matched to a gene: 7. This CDR3 comprises 11 residues. The germline V gene has CDR1 KGHSH and CDR2 LQKENI.

The chain employs TRBV9 and TRBJ2-1; D is undetermined. The CDR3 covers 15 residues. Between the trimmed V and J ends, which lost 0 bases and 8 bases, there was a span of 15 bases. CDR1 SGDLS and CDR2 YYNGEE come from the germline V gene. Written as DNA, the CDR3 is TGTGCCAGCAGCGTAGGTTTCCTACCACTCGATGAGCAGTTCTTC. Protein sequence: CASSVGFLPLDEQFF.

CDR3 sequence: CASSKRDNEQFF. CDR3 in DNA: TGTGCCAGCAGCAAAAGAGACAATGAGCAGTTCTTC. The chain has TRBV11-3 and TRBJ2-1, with unresolved D. Germline CDR1 SGHNT, CDR2 YENEEA. The CDR3 has 12 amino acids. V lost 5 bases to trimming and J lost 5 bases, with 7 bases between them.

The rearrangement uses TRBV6-1 and TRBJ2-7, with D possibly being TRBD1 (6 bases). The CDR3 sequence is 13 residues long. Germline assignment: CDR1 MNHNS and CDR2 SASEGT. The germline V and J ends were trimmed by 2 bases and 3 bases, with 8 bases remaining between them. CDR3 nucleotides: TGTGCCAGCAGTGAACGACAGGTCTACGAGCAGTACTTC. As protein: CASSERQVYEQYF.

J is TRBJ2-7 and V is TRBV5-1, with TRBD2 matching 7 bases. CDR1 is SGHRS, CDR2 YFSETQ, per germline. The J segment lost 0 bases and the V segment lost 4 bases, leaving 7 bases of the junction unmatched. The CDR3 is 15 residues long. The CDR3 loop reads CASSLREASSYEQYF. CDR3 in DNA: TGCGCCAGCAGCCTCCGGGAGGCGAGCTCCTACGAGCAGTACTTC. The variable domain in full, completed from reference TRBV5-1 and TRBJ2-7, reads KAGVTQTPRYLIKTRGQQVTLSCSPISGHRSVSWYQQTPGQGLQFLFEYFSETQRNKGNFPGRFSGRQFSNSRSEMNVSTLELGDSALYLCASSLREASSYEQYFGPGTRLTVT.

This rearrangement joins TRBV7-6 to TRBJ2-2, with D unclear. V was shortened by 1 base and J by 6 bases, with 12 bases between the two germline ends. Per the germline V gene, CDR1 is SGHVS and CDR2 is FNYEAQ. The CDR3 totals 15 residues. CDR3 bases: TGTGCCAGCAGCTTAGTTCAGGTTCGCCCCGGGGAGCTGTTTTTT. Amino acid sequence: CASSLVQVRPGELFF.

V usage is TRBV21-1 and J usage is TRBJ2-7; no DNA check was done on the table's D call, TRBD2. TRBV21-1 corresponds to a pseudogene. There are 10 residues in the CDR3. The CDR3 DNA reads as TGTGCCAGCGCCTATTACGAGCAGTACTTC. It translates to CASAYYEQYF.

The chain couples TRBV7-9 to TRBJ1-6, with D perhaps matching TRBD1 (6 bases). The CDR3 extends over 16 amino acids. Germline assignment: CDR1 SEHNR and CDR2 FQNEAQ (reference sequence). Deletions cut 5 bases from V and 6 bases from J, with 17 bases between. The CDR3 protein is CASSPPIAGVNSPLHF. CDR3 DNA sequence: TGTGCCAGCAGCCCCCCGATAGCAGGGGTTAATTCACCCCTCCACTTT.

The chain joins TRBV27 to TRBJ1-1; TRBD1 matches 7 bases. Per germline, CDR1 MNHEY and CDR2 SMNVEV (reference sequence). V shed 4 bases, J shed 3 bases, and the junction held 5 bases outside the gene matches. The CDR3 is 14 residues long. For the CDR3, the DNA is TGTGCCAGCAGTTCTAAAGGGGGCCACACTGAAGCTTTCTTT. It encodes CASSSKGGHTEAFF.

V usage is TRBV28 and J usage is TRBJ2-7; perhaps TRBD2 as D (5 bases). Germline V lookup: CDR1 MDHEN, CDR2 SYDVKM. CDR3 size: 17 residues. V was pared by 4 bases and J by 4 bases, with 23 bases between. CDR3 coding DNA: TGTGCCAGCAGTTATAACCTCGGTGTGCCGGGAAAGTACGAGCAGTACTTC. Protein sequence: CASSYNLGVPGKYEQYF.

The CDR3 DNA reads TGTGCCAGCAGCCCGGACTACTCCTACGAGCAGTACTTC. Encoded protein: CASSPDYSYEQYF. The chain carries TRBV5-4 and TRBJ2-7, with D perhaps TRBD2 (6 bases). CDR1 is SGHNT and CDR2 is YYREEE in the germline V gene (reference sequence). There are 13 residues in the CDR3. V gave up 4 bases and J gave up 0 bases, with 8 bases separating them.

This chain links TRBV9 with TRBJ2-3; 11 nucleotides match TRBD2. The CDR3 has 17 amino acids. The germline CDR1 and CDR2 sequences are SGDLS and YYNGEE. Trimming removed 3 bases from V and 4 bases from J; junction bases left unmatched: 10. The CDR3 protein is CASSAGSGRGFADTQYF. The CDR3 bases are TGTGCCAGCAGCGCTGGTAGCGGGAGGGGTTTCGCAGATACGCAGTATTTT.

This rearrangement joins TRBV9 to TRBJ2-5; 8 nucleotides align to TRBD1. V shed 1 base and J 3 bases; nucleotides not matched to a gene: 5. The CDR3 is made up of 15 amino acids. The germline V gene has CDR1 SGDLS and CDR2 YYNGEE. CDR3 in amino acids: CASSVIAGGEETQYF. As DNA, the CDR3 is TGTGCCAGCAGCGTAATAGCAGGGGGCGAAGAGACCCAGTACTTC.

The V gene is TRBV5-1, the J gene TRBJ1-2, with D perhaps TRBD1 (6 bases). Germline V gene lookup returns CDR1 SGHRS and CDR2 YFSETQ. Trimming stripped 4 bases from V and 4 bases from J, with 11 bases between. The CDR3 totals 13 residues. DNA for the CDR3: TGCGCCAGCAGCGAGGACAGATTCTATGGCTACACCTTC. This sequence encodes CASSEDRFYGYTF.

V is TRBV7-9 and J is TRBJ2-7; TRBD2 might be the D (7 bases). V lost 2 bases and J lost 3, with 17 bases in between. This CDR3 contains 16 residues. CDR1 SEHNR and CDR2 FQNEAQ come from the germline V gene (reference sequence). As DNA, the CDR3 is TGTGCCAGCAGCTTATTTGTGGCAGGGGAGGGCTACGAGCAGTACTTC. Translating it yields CASSLFVAGEGYEQYF.

The chain has TRBV27 and TRBJ2-7; D perhaps matches TRBD2 (6 bases). Deletions cut 4 bases from V and 0 bases from J, with 13 bases between. This CDR3 has 15 residues. Germline values: CDR1 MNHEY, CDR2 SMNVEV (reference sequence). CDR3 sequence reads: CASSSGTESSYEQYF. CDR3 DNA sequence: TGTGCCAGCAGTTCCGGGACTGAGAGCTCCTACGAGCAGTACTTC.

J is TRBJ2-5 and V is TRBV2; TRBD1 is a possible D gene (5 bases). Germline V gives CDR1 SNHLY, CDR2 FYNNEI. This CDR3 region has 13 residues. V lost 1 base to trimming and J lost 4 bases, with 7 bases between them. The CDR3 region has the DNA TGTGCCAGCAGTGAAGACGACAGAGAGACCCAGTACTTC. Translation: CASSEDDRETQYF. The full variable domain, completed using reference TRBV2 and TRBJ2-5, is EPEVTQTPSHQVTQMGQEVILRCVPISNHLYFYWYRQILGQKVEFLVSFYNNEISEKSEIFDDQFSVERPDGSNFTLKIRSTKLEDSAMYFCASSEDDRETQYFGPGTRLLVL.

The rearrangement uses TRBV27 and TRBJ1-4, with 10 bases aligning to TRBD1. Germline V gene lookup returns CDR1 MNHEY and CDR2 SMNVEV (reference sequence). J gave up 0 bases and V 5 bases, and 9 bases lay outside the gene matches. The CDR3 runs to 18 residues. Here the CDR3 reads CASSPVGQGESTNEKLFF. The DNA for the CDR3 is TGTGCCAGCAGTCCCGTAGGACAGGGGGAATCAACTAATGAAAAACTGTTTTTT.

The genes are TRBV7-2 and TRBJ2-2; 7 nucleotides match TRBD1. This CDR3 is 13 amino acids long. The trim removed 4 bases at V and 7 bases at J, leaving 3 bases unmatched. Looked up from germline, CDR1 is SGHTA and CDR2 is FQGNSA. This CDR3 reads CASSSRQGGELFF. The CDR3 nucleotides read TGTGCCAGCAGCTCGAGACAGGGCGGGGAGCTGTTTTTT.

This chain links TRBV11-2 with TRBJ2-7, with a weak D call TRBD2 (5 bases). The CDR3 covers 12 residues. From germline, CDR1 is SGHAT and CDR2 FQNNGV. V lost 1 base and J 5 bases, leaving 6 bases between the germline ends. CDR3 in DNA: TGTGCCAGCAGCTTAGCGGGGAACGAGCAGTACTTC. The encoded protein is CASSLAGNEQYF.

The chain joins TRBV7-3 to TRBJ1-2; TRBD1 matches 9 bases. J lost 5 bases, V lost 5 bases, and 6 bases had no gene match. Germline CDR1 and CDR2: SGHTA and FQGTGA. This CDR3 has 14 amino acids. For the CDR3, the DNA is TGTGCCAGCAGCCCGGGGACAGGGCGGTATGGCTACACCTTC. This gives the protein CASSPGTGRYGYTF.

J is TRBJ2-5 and V is TRBV19; 7 bases align to TRBD2. The closer fit of TRBJ2-7 to the DNA end suggests the J call may be wrong. This CDR3 is 15 amino acids long. Germline loops: CDR1 LNHDA, CDR2 SQIVND (reference sequence). The CDR3: CASSLPWAGENEQYF. DNA for the CDR3: TGTGCCAGTAGCCTGCCGTGGGCGGGAGAAAACGAGCAGTACTTC.

The rearrangement uses TRBV30 and TRBJ1-2; 7 bases agree with TRBD1. With 6 bases clipped from V and 8 bases from J, the junction kept 9 bases outside the gene matches. CDR1 and CDR2 (germline): GTSNPN, SVGIG (reference sequence). This CDR3 is built from 12 residues. The DNA for the CDR3 is TGTGCCTGTTCCGACAGGGCAGGAGGCTACACCTTC. Its protein product is CACSDRAGGYTF.